This passage covers 3 T cell receptor beta chains from one sample sequenced in a study of T cell changes during pregnancy in multiple sclerosis. Libraries were prepared by immunoSEQ multiplex PCR; TCRdb keeps only in-frame clonotypes and omits some of them. The sample comprises about 52,000 clones, around nine tenths of which are singletons, and around 0.4% rests with the top ten. This specimen consisted of CD4+ T cells from peripheral blood mononuclear cells, obtained before pregnancy. These receptor sequences come from a female donor with multiple sclerosis, enrolled in a pregnancy study.

The V gene is TRBV10-3, the J gene TRBJ2-7; 8 positions agree with TRBD2. The CDR3 consists of 18 residues. Germline V gene lookup returns CDR1 ENHRY and CDR2 SYGVKD. J was trimmed by 0 bases and V by 0 bases; bases with no gene match: 10. CDR3 nucleotide sequence: TGTGCCATCAGTGAGTCGACGCTAGCGGGTAGGAGCTCCTACGAGCAGTACTTC. This sequence encodes CAISESTLAGRSSYEQYF.

The chain employs TRBV25-1 and TRBJ1-3; D remains unclear. Trimming stripped 4 bases from V and 9 bases from J, with 16 bases between. Germline CDR1 and CDR2: MGHDK and SYGVNS. The CDR3 is made up of 14 amino acids. The CDR3 DNA reads TGTGCCAGCAGTGGGGCAGGCCCGTCGTCCACCATATATTTT. Translating it yields CASSGAGPSSTIYF.

The gene calls are TRBV5-5 and TRBJ1-2, with 8 bases lining up with TRBD1. CDR1 SGHKS and CDR2 YYEKEE come from the germline V gene (reference sequence). CDR3 size: 15 residues. V dropped 6 bases and J dropped 0; count of bases not matched to a gene: 7. Written as DNA, the CDR3 is TGTGCCAGCACCAATCAGGGGGCTACTAACTATGGCTACACCTTC. It encodes CASTNQGATNYGYTF.